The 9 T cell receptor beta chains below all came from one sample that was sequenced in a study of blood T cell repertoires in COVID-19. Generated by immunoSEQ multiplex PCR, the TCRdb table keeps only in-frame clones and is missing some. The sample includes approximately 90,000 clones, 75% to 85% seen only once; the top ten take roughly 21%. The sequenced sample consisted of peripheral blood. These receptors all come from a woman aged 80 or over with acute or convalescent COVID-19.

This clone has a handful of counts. CDR3 region: CASRGQGRTEAFF. CDR3 DNA sequence: TGTGCCAGCAGAGGACAGGGTAGGACTGAAGCTTTCTTT. The gene calls are TRBV27 and TRBJ1-1, with 8 bases fitting TRBD1. This CDR3 has 13 residues. The V and J ends lost 6 bases and 5 bases, in that order; junction bases with no gene match: 5. Germline CDR1 and CDR2: MNHEY and SMNVEV (reference sequence).

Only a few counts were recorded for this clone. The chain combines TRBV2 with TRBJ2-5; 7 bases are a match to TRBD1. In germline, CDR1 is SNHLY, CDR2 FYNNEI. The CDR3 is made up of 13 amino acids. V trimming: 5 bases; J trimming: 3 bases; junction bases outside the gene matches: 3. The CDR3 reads CASSSDREETQYF. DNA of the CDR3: TGTGCCAGCAGTTCCGACAGGGAAGAGACCCAGTACTTC.

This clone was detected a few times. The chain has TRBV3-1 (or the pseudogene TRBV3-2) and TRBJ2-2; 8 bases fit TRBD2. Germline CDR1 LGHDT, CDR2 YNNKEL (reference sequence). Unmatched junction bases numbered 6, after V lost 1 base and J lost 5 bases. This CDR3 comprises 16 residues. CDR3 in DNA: TGTGCCAGCAGCCAAGTAGCGGGGCTGGGAACCGGGGAGCTGTTTTTT. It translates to CASSQVAGLGTGELFF.

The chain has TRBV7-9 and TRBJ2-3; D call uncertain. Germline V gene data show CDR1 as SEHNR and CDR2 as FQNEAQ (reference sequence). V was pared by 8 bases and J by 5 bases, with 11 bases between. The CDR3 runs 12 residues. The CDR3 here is CASRGVKDTQYF. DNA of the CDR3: TGTGCCAGCCGAGGAGTGAAAGATACGCAGTATTTT. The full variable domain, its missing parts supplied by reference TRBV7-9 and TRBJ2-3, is DTGVSQNPRHKITKRGQNVTFRCDPISEHNRLYWYRQTLGQGPEFLTYFQNEAQLEKSRLLSDRFSAERPKGSFSTLEIQRTEQGDSAMYLCASRGVKDTQYFGPGTRLTVL.

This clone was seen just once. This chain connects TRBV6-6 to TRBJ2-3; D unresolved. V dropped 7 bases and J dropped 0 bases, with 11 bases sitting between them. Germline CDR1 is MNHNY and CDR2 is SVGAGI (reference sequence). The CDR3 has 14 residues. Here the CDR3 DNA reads TGTGCCAGCACAGACTCAACTAGCACAGATACGCAGTATTTT. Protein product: CASTDSTSTDTQYF.

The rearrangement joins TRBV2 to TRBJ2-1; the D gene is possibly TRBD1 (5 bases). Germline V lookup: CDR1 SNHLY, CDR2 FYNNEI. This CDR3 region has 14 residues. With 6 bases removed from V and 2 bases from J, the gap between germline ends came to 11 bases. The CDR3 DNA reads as TGTGCCAGCAGCGTAGACAGTCCCTACAATGAGCAGTTCTTC. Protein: CASSVDSPYNEQFF.

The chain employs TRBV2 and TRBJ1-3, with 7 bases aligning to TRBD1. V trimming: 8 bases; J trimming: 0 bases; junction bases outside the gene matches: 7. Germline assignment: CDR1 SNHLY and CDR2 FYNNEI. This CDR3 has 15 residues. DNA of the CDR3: TGTGCCAGCGGAGGGGGCCCCTTCTCTGGAAACACCATATATTTT. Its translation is CASGGGPFSGNTIYF.

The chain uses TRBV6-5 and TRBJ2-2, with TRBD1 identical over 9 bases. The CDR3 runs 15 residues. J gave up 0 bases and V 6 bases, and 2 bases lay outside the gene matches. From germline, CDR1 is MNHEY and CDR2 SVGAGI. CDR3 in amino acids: CASRRQGANTGELFF. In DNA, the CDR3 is TGTGCCAGCAGGAGACAGGGGGCGAACACCGGGGAGCTGTTTTTT.

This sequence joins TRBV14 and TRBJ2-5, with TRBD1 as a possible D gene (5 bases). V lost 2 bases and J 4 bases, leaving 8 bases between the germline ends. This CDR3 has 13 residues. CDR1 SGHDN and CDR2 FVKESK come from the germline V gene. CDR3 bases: TGTGCCAGCAGCCAACAGGGTCGAGAGACCCAGTACTTC. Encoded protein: CASSQQGRETQYF. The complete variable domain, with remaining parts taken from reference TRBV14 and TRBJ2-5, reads EAGVTQFPSHSVIEKGQTVTLRCDPISGHDNLYWYRRVMGKEIKFLLHFVKESKQDESGMPNNRFLAERTGGTYSTLKVQPAELEDSGVYFCASSQQGRETQYFGPGTRLLVL.